Listed here are 3 T cell receptor beta chains from one sample, sequenced in a study of response to subunit inactivated influenza vaccine. TCRdb called the RT-PCR reads again in MiXCR, with one record for every CDR3 protein. Here the sample spans 650,000 or so distinct CDR3 sequences, 11% to 15% being singletons. This specimen was PBMCs from blood, taken 14 to 15 days before vaccination. The receptors shown here come from a man aged 50-60 years who received an inactivated influenza vaccine.

This clonotype turned up a few times. The chain carries TRBV25-1 and TRBJ2-7, with a weak D call TRBD1 (6 bases). The CDR3 runs 16 residues. Germline values: CDR1 MGHDK, CDR2 SYGVNS. Trimming shortened V by 3 bases and J by 0 bases, and 15 bases separated the two germline ends. CDR3 DNA: TGTGCCAGCAGTGAGTTGTACAGGGTGAGCTCCTACGAGCAGTACTTC. Translation gives CASSELYRVSSYEQYF.

A few counts support this clonotype. This chain joins TRBV20-1 and TRBJ1-2, with D perhaps matching TRBD1 (6 bases). Germline CDR1 is DFQATT and CDR2 is SNEGSKA (reference sequence). This CDR3 has 12 residues. Trimming shortened V by 2 bases and J by 3 bases, and 7 bases separated the two germline ends. The CDR3 is CSARNRDYGYTF. The CDR3 DNA follows: TGCAGTGCTAGAAACAGGGACTATGGCTACACCTTC.

This clonotype turned up a few times. The rearrangement uses TRBV4-2 and TRBJ2-7, with 12 bases aligning to TRBD2. Germline lookup yields CDR1 LGHNA and CDR2 YNFKEQ. The V segment lost 3 bases and the J segment 4 bases; nucleotides outside the gene matches: 4. CDR3 size: 15 residues. This chain's CDR3 is CASSQLAGGSYEQYF. CDR3 DNA sequence: TGTGCCAGCAGCCAGCTAGCGGGGGGGTCTTACGAGCAGTACTTC.